The 29 T cell receptor beta chains presented below share a single source sample, sequenced in a study of T cells in tumors after PD-1 blockade. The repertoire was sequenced with immunoSEQ multiplex PCR; TCRdb's copy has only in-frame clones and lacks some. This table has thousands of clones, 62% appearing once. The time point was: second of two post-therapy site-matched biopsies roughly two months apart. The sequencing here drew on tumor tissue, taken after anti-PD-1 treatment. The receptors here all came from a human donor with basal cell carcinoma.

The chain combines TRBV5-1 with TRBJ1-2; 8 bases are a match to TRBD1. There are 14 residues in the CDR3. V trimming: 0 bases; J trimming: 2 bases; junction bases outside the gene matches: 0. The germline V gene encodes CDR1 SGHRS and CDR2 YFSETQ. The CDR3 sequence is CASSLGQGNYGYTF. The CDR3 region has the DNA TGCGCCAGCAGCTTGGGACAGGGGAACTATGGCTACACCTTC.

The chain couples TRBV19 to TRBJ1-1; 7 positions agree with TRBD1. Trimming at V came to 5 bases and at J to 7 bases, leaving 4 bases not matched to a gene. CDR1 is LNHDA, CDR2 SQIVND, per germline (reference sequence). The CDR3 is 12 residues long. The DNA of the CDR3 is TGTGCCAGTAGTGTCGCAGGGGGTGAAGCTTTCTTT. It encodes CASSVAGGEAFF.

CDR3 sequence (DNA): TGTGCCAGCAGCTTGTCCCTGGGGGAGACCCAGTACTTC. This codes for CASSLSLGETQYF. The rearrangement links TRBV7-2 to TRBJ2-5; no clear D. This CDR3 is built from 13 residues. Germline V gene data show CDR1 as SGHTA and CDR2 as FQGNSA. The V and J ends lost 3 bases and 5 bases respectively, with 10 bases between them.

V gene TRBV6-1 combines with J gene TRBJ2-7; 7 nucleotides agree with TRBD1. The junction had 0 bases not matched to a gene; V was cut back by 1 base and J by 0 bases. The CDR3 has 14 amino acids. Germline CDR1 reads MNHNS; CDR2 reads SASEGT. In DNA form, the CDR3 reads TGTGCCAGCAGTGAAGGGGACAGCTCCTACGAGCAGTACTTC. Residues: CASSEGDSSYEQYF.

The genes are TRBV7-2 and TRBJ1-5; TRBD1 aligns across 7 bases. Trimming at V came to 0 bases and at J to 4 bases, leaving 6 bases not matched to a gene. In germline, CDR1 is SGHTA, CDR2 FQGNSA. The CDR3 has 16 amino acids. CDR3 bases: TGTGCCAGCAGCTTAGCCCAACTGACAGGGAATCAGCCCCAGCATTTT. Translated: CASSLAQLTGNQPQHF.

The rearrangement links TRBV24-1 to TRBJ2-1; D is undetermined. V lost 4 bases to trimming and J lost 5 bases, with 11 bases between them. The CDR3 sequence is 14 residues long. Per the germline V gene, CDR1 is KGHDR and CDR2 is SFDVKD. As DNA, the CDR3 is TGTGCCACCAGTGACCCTGCCCGAAACAATGAGCAGTTCTTC. Its protein is CATSDPARNNEQFF.

The V gene is TRBV4-2, the J gene TRBJ2-5; TRBD2 matches at 10 bases. This CDR3 contains 18 residues. V lost 6 bases and J lost 1; bases outside the gene matches: 14. Germline assignment: CDR1 LGHNA and CDR2 YNFKEQ. This chain's CDR3 is CASSQTGLAGALQETQYF. Here the CDR3 DNA reads TGTGCCAGCAGTCAAACCGGTCTAGCGGGGGCCCTCCAAGAGACCCAGTACTTC.

CDR3 bases: TGTGCCAGCAGCTTAGACGGGGTGCCCGGGGAGCTGTTTTTT. This translates into CASSLDGVPGELFF. The chain joins TRBV11-3 to TRBJ2-2; the D gene is possibly TRBD2 (5 bases). The V gene lost 0 bases and the J gene lost 6 bases, with 8 bases spanning the gap. The CDR3 is 14 residues long. Germline values: CDR1 SGHNT, CDR2 YENEEA.

The chain links TRBV6-6 to TRBJ1-5, with D perhaps TRBD1 (6 bases). Deletions cut 6 bases from V and 3 bases from J, with 12 bases between. CDR1 MNHNY and CDR2 SVGAGI come from the germline V gene (reference sequence). CDR3 length: 14 amino acids. The DNA of the CDR3 is TGTGCCAGCAGCCTCGGACAGTTCAATCAGCCCCAGCATTTT. It yields the protein CASSLGQFNQPQHF.

This clone was seen only a few times. The rearrangement joins TRBV20-1 to TRBJ1-4; D may be TRBD1 (6 bases). Trimming pared 3 bases from V and 7 bases from J, leaving 15 bases between. The CDR3 sequence is 14 residues long. The germline V gene encodes CDR1 DFQATT and CDR2 SNEGSKA (reference sequence). The DNA for the CDR3 is TGCAGTGCTAGTCGGGCAGGGGCGGGTGAAAAACTGTTTTTT. It is translated as CSASRAGAGEKLFF.

The chain carries TRBV20-1 and TRBJ2-5, with D perhaps matching TRBD1 or TRBD2 (5 bases each). Germline CDR1 is DFQATT and CDR2 is SNEGSKA (reference sequence). Trimming removed 6 bases from V and 5 bases from J, with 7 bases in between. The CDR3 loop spans 10 amino acids. This CDR3 is CSAGTETQYF. The CDR3 DNA sequence: TGCAGTGCCGGGACCGAGACCCAGTACTTC.

The rearrangement links TRBV7-8 to TRBJ2-1, with 12 bases matching TRBD1. The CDR3 has 15 amino acids. Germline CDR1 reads SGHVS; CDR2 reads FQNEAQ. V shed 5 bases and J 7 bases; nucleotides not matched to a gene: 6. The CDR3 region is CASSPPGQGANEQFF. The CDR3 bases are TGTGCCAGCAGCCCCCCGGGACAGGGGGCAAATGAGCAGTTCTTC.

J is TRBJ1-6 and V is TRBV24-1; the match to TRBD1 covers 12 bases. The ends lost 3 bases at V and 7 bases at J; junction bases unmatched: 9. In germline, CDR1 is KGHDR, CDR2 SFDVKD. The CDR3 length is 18 residues. DNA of the CDR3: TGTGCCACCAGTGATCCTCACACCGGGACAGGGGGCAATTCACCCCTCCACTTT. Its protein is CATSDPHTGTGGNSPLHF.

V gene TRBV12-3 or TRBV12-4 combines with J gene TRBJ1-6; TRBD1 matches 8 bases. The CDR3 spans 13 residues. With V trimmed by 7 bases and J by 6 bases, 2 bases remained unmatched. The CDR3 loop is CASNQGANSPLHF. DNA for the CDR3: TGTGCCAGCAACCAGGGGGCTAATTCACCCCTCCACTTT.

The chain combines TRBV12-5 with TRBJ2-2; D not certain. V dropped 3 bases and J dropped 2 bases, with 1 base sitting between them. The CDR3 has 12 amino acids. Germline V gene data show CDR1 as LGHNT and CDR2 as FRNRAP. The CDR3 coding sequence is TGTGCTAGTGGTTTCAACACCGGGGAGCTGTTTTTT. The encoded protein is CASGFNTGELFF.

The chain recombines TRBV6-6 with TRBJ2-1; either TRBD1 or TRBD2 may fit D (5 bases each). V lost 7 bases, J lost 5 bases, and 15 bases lay in between. The germline V gene has CDR1 MNHNY and CDR2 SVGAGI (reference sequence). The CDR3 is made up of 14 amino acids. As DNA, the CDR3 is TGTGCCAGCAACCCGGGAACAGGTGACAATGAGCAGTTCTTC. Translating it yields CASNPGTGDNEQFF.

Only a few counts were recorded for this clone. The rearrangement uses TRBV10-1 and TRBJ1-4, with D perhaps matching TRBD1 (5 bases). CDR1 and CDR2 (germline): WNHNN, SYGVQD (reference sequence). The CDR3 loop spans 16 amino acids. Trimming pared 7 bases from V and 8 bases from J, leaving 23 bases between. CDR3 nucleotides: TGCGCCAGCAACCGGGGGTTCGGGAGGGAGTGCGAAAAACTGTTTTTT. Translation: CASNRGFGRECEKLFF.

A few counts support this clone. The rearrangement links TRBV12-3 or TRBV12-4 to TRBJ1-2; D is possibly TRBD1 (5 bases). This CDR3 is 12 amino acids long. The V end was cut by 2 bases, the J end by 8 bases, with 9 bases between. The CDR3 DNA reads as TGTGCCAGCAGTTTACAGGGTTACGGCTACACCTTC. This sequence encodes CASSLQGYGYTF.

This clone was detected only a few times. The rearrangement uses TRBV5-1 and TRBJ2-7, with TRBD1 identical over 10 bases. The CDR3 is 15 amino acids. CDR1 SGHRS and CDR2 YFSETQ come from the germline V gene. With V trimmed by 4 bases and J by 2 bases, 6 bases remained unmatched. This chain's CDR3 is CASSPAGQGTYEQYF. CDR3 DNA: TGCGCCAGCAGCCCCGCGGGACAGGGGACCTACGAGCAGTACTTC.

The CDR3 DNA reads as TGTGCCACCAGTGACCCGACGGAATTTAATCAGCCCCAGCATTTT. This gives the protein CATSDPTEFNQPQHF. The rearrangement links TRBV24-1 to TRBJ1-5, with D unclear. Trimming took 4 bases from V and 4 from J, leaving 13 bases between them. CDR1 is KGHDR, CDR2 SFDVKD, per germline. CDR3 length equals 15 residues.

The chain uses TRBV2 and TRBJ1-2; D ambiguous. The germline V and J ends were trimmed by 2 bases and 4 bases, with 8 bases remaining between them. Looked up from germline, CDR1 is SNHLY and CDR2 is FYNNEI. This CDR3 comprises 13 residues. DNA for the CDR3: TGTGCCAGCAGTGAATTGGGCCTCTATGGCTACACCTTC. Translation: CASSELGLYGYTF.

The gene calls are TRBV2 and TRBJ2-3, with D possibly being TRBD2 (6 bases). Germline V CDR1 and CDR2: SNHLY, FYNNEI. Trimming left V 6 bases short and J 1 base short, with 17 bases between. The CDR3 sequence is 16 residues long. CDR3 DNA sequence: TGTGCCAGCAGGGCCGGGACTGGTAAGGGCACAGATACGCAGTATTTT. Translating it yields CASRAGTGKGTDTQYF.

J is TRBJ1-6 and V is TRBV11-3; D unclear. CDR1 is SGHNT and CDR2 is YENEEA in the germline V gene. Deletions cut 0 bases from V and 9 bases from J, with 6 bases between. CDR3 length: 13 residues. This CDR3 is CASSLDPGSPLHF. CDR3 bases: TGTGCCAGCAGCTTAGACCCGGGTTCACCCCTCCACTTT.

The chain couples TRBV5-1 to TRBJ1-5, with TRBD1 matching 11 bases. The CDR3 length is 17 residues. Germline V lookup: CDR1 SGHRS, CDR2 YFSETQ. Unmatched junction bases numbered 6, after V lost 4 bases and J lost 0 bases. CDR3 coding DNA: TGCGCCAGCAGCCCGGGACAGGGGGAATATAGCAATCAGCCCCAGCATTTT. It specifies CASSPGQGEYSNQPQHF.

The V call is TRBV14, the J call TRBJ2-1; 7 bases map to TRBD1. The CDR3 totals 16 residues. Trimming removed 0 bases from V and 4 bases from J; junction bases left unmatched: 6. CDR1 SGHDN and CDR2 FVKESK come from the germline V gene. The CDR3 reads CASSQEVGTVYNEQFF. Here the CDR3 DNA reads TGTGCCAGCAGCCAAGAGGTAGGGACAGTATACAATGAGCAGTTCTTC.

This chain joins TRBV2 and TRBJ2-1, with 8 positions matching TRBD2. Germline V gene sequence: CDR1 SNHLY, CDR2 FYNNEI. This CDR3 comprises 13 residues. Trimming removed 4 bases from V and 12 bases from J; junction bases left unmatched: 8. The CDR3 bases are TGTGCCAGCAGTGGTCAAGCGGGGGTAGTGCAGTTCTTC. This encodes CASSGQAGVVQFF.

The CDR3 here is CSVCGEAPYEQYF. The CDR3 coding sequence is TGCAGCGTCTGCGGGGAGGCGCCCTACGAGCAGTACTTC. This chain joins TRBV29-1 and TRBJ2-7; tentatively, D is TRBD2 (6 bases). V was trimmed by 6 bases and J by 2 bases, leaving 14 bases between them. Germline CDR1 and CDR2: SQVTM and ANQGSEA. The CDR3 consists of 13 residues.

The chain employs TRBV5-1 and TRBJ1-2; 12 nucleotides match TRBD1. This CDR3 has 15 amino acids. Germline CDR1 reads SGHRS; CDR2 reads YFSETQ. V lost 4 bases, J lost 4 bases, and 5 bases stayed unmatched. CDR3 in DNA: TGCGCCAGCAGCCCTGGGACAGGGGGCTTCTATGGCTACACCTTC. Protein: CASSPGTGGFYGYTF.

The chain recombines TRBV5-6 with TRBJ1-6, with D maybe TRBD1 (5 bases). Trimming cost V 0 bases and J 6 bases, with 10 bases left between them. The CDR3 has 15 residues. Per the germline V gene, CDR1 is SGHDT and CDR2 is YYEEEE. For the CDR3, the DNA is TGTGCCAGCAGCTTGGGACAGTGGCCTAATTCACCCCTCCACTTT. It encodes CASSLGQWPNSPLHF.